This paragraph covers one T cell receptor (beta chain) sequence. Here immunoSEQ multiplex PCR was the method, and the copy in TCRdb shows in-frame clones only, minus some. The sample has 130,000 to 150,000 clones, 70% to 90% seen once. The data were obtained in a study of radiation and T cells in renal cell carcinoma. Stated time point: baseline pretreatment blood. Treatment denoted: 15 Gy SBRT to primary tumor, nephrectomy 4 weeks later. The sequence derives from a woman aged 45-65 years with renal cell carcinoma. The source material was blood, sampled from a patient whose treatment included radiotherapy and nephrectomy.

In DNA form, the CDR3 reads TGCAGCGTTGCCACAGATACGCAGTATTTT. Translation: CSVATDTQYF. The genes are TRBV29-1 and TRBJ2-3; D not resolved. With 4 bases removed from V and 2 bases from J, the gap between germline ends came to 1 base. The CDR3 is 10 residues long. Looked up from germline, CDR1 is SQVTM and CDR2 is ANQGSEA.